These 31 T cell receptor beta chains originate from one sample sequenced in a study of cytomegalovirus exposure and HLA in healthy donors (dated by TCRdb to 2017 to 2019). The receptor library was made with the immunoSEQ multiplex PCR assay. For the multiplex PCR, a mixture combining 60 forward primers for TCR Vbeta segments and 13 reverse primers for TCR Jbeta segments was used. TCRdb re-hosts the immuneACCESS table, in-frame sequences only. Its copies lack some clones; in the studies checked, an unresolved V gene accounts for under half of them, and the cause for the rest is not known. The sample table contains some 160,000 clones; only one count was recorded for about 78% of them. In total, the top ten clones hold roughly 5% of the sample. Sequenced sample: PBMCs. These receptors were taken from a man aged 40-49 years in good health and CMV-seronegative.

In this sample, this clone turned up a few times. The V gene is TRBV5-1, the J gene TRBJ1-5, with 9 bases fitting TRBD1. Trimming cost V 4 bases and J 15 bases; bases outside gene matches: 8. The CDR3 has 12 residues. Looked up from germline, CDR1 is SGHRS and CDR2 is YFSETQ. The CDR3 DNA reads TGCGCCAGCAGCGAGGACAGGGGAGAACGGCATTTT. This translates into CASSEDRGERHF.

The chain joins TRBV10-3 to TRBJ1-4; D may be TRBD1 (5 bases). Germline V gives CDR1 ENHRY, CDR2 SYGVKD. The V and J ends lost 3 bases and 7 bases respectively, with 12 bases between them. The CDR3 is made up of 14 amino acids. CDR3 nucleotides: TGTGCCATCAGTGATTCAGGGCACGGTGAAAAACTGTTTTTT. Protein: CAISDSGHGEKLFF.

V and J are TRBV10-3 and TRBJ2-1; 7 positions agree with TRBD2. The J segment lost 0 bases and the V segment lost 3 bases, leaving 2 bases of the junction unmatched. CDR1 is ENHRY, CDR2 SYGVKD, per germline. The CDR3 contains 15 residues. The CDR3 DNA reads TGTGCCATCAGTGAATCGGGAGGCTCCTACAATGAGCAGTTCTTC. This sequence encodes CAISESGGSYNEQFF.

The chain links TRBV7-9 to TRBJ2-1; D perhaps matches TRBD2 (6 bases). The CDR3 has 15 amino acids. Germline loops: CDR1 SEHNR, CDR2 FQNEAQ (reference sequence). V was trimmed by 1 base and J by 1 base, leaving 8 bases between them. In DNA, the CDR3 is TGTGCCAGCAGCTTAGTAGCGGAGTCCTACAATGAGCAGTTCTTC. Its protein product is CASSLVAESYNEQFF.

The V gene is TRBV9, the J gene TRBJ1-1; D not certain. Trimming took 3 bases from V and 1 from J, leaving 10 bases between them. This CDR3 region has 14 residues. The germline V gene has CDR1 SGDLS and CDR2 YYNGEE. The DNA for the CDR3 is TGTGCCAGCAGCGATTCGCTCGGGAACACTGAAGCTTTCTTT. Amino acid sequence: CASSDSLGNTEAFF.

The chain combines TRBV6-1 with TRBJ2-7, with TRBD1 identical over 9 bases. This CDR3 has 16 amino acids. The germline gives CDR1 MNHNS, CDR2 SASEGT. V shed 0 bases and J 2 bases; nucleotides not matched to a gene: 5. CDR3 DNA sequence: TGTGCCAGCAGTGAAGCCTGGGACAGGGTCGCCTACGAGCAGTACTTC. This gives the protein CASSEAWDRVAYEQYF.

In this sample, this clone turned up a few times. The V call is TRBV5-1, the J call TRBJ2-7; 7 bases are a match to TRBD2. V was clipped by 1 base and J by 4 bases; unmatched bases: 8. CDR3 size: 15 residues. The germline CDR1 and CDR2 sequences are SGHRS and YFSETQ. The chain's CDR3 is CASSLNPLLAYEQYF. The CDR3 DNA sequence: TGCGCCAGCAGCTTGAACCCTTTACTAGCGTACGAGCAGTACTTC.

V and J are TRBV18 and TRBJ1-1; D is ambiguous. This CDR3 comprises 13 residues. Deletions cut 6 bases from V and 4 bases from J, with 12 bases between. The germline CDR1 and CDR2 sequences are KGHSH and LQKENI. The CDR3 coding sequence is TGTGCCAGCTCCTCGGACGGGAGCACTGAAGCTTTCTTT. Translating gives CASSSDGSTEAFF.

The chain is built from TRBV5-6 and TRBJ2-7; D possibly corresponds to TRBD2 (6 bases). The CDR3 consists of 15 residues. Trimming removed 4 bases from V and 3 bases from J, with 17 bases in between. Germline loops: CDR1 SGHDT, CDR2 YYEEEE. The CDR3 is CASSLRSLAYYEQYF. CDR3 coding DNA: TGTGCCAGCAGCCTGCGTAGTCTAGCGTACTACGAGCAGTACTTC.

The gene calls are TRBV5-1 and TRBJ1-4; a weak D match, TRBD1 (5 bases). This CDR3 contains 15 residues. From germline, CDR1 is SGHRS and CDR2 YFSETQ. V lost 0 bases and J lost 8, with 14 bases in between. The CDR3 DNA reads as TGCGCCAGCAGCTTGGCGGGACTTGGCGTAGAAAAACTGTTTTTT. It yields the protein CASSLAGLGVEKLFF.

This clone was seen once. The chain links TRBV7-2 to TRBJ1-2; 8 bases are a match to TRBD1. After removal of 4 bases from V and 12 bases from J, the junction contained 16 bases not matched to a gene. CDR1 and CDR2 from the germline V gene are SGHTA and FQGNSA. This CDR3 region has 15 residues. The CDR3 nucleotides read TGTGCCAGCAGCTCCCTGGACAGGGCCTTCGGGGTTGACACCTTC. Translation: CASSSLDRAFGVDTF.

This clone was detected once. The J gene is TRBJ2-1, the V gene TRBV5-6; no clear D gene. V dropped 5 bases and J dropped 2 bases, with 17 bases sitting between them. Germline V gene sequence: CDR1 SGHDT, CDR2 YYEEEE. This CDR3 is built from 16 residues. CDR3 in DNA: TGTGCCAGCAGTTTTACATCCCGGAGTACCTACAATGAGCAGTTCTTC. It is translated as CASSFTSRSTYNEQFF.

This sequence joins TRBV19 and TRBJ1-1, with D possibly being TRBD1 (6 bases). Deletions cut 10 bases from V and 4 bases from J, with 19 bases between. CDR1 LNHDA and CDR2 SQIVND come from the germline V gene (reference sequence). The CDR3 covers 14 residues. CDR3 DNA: TGTGCCACCCGGGATGGGGGCGAGGGCACTGAAGCTTTCTTT. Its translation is CATRDGGEGTEAFF.

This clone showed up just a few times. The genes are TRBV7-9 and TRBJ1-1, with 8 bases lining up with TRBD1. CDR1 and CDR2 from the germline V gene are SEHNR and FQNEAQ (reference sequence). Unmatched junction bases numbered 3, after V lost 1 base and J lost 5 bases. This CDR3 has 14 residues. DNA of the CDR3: TGTGCCAGCAGCTTAGAACAGGGGGGGACTGAAGCTTTCTTT. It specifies CASSLEQGGTEAFF.

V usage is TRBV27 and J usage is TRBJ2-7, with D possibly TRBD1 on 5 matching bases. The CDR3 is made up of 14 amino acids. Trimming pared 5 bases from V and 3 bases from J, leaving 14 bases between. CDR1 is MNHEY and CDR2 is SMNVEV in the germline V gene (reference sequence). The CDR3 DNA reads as TGTGCCAGCAGTACCACGACAGATAACTACGAGCAGTACTTC. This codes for CASSTTTDNYEQYF.

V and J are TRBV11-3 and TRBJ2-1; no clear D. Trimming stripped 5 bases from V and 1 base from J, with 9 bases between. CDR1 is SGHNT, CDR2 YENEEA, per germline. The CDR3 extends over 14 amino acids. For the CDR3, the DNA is TGTGCCAGCAGCCCCCCCCCGTCCTACAATGAGCAGTTCTTC. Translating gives CASSPPPSYNEQFF. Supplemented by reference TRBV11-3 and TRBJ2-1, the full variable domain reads EAGVVQSPRYKIIEKKQPVAFWCNPISGHNTLYWYLQNLGQGPELLIRYENEEAVDDSQLPKDRFSAERLKGVDSTLKIQPAELGDSAVYLCASSPPPSYNEQFFGPGTRLTVL.

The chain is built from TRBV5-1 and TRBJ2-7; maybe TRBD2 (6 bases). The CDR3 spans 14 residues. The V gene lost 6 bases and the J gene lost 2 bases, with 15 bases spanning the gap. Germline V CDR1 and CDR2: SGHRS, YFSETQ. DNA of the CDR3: TGCGCCAGCACGCGGGGCGGAATAACCTACGAGCAGTACTTC. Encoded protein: CASTRGGITYEQYF.

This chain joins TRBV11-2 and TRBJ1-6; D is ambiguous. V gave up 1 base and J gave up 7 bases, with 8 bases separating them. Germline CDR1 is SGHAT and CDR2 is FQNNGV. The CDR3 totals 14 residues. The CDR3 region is CASSLGRRNSPLHF. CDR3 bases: TGTGCCAGCAGCTTAGGACGGAGGAATTCACCCCTCCACTTT.

Here the CDR3 reads CSVEDWARTNTGELFF. CDR3 bases: TGCAGCGTTGAAGATTGGGCCAGGACGAACACCGGGGAGCTGTTTTTT. The V gene is TRBV29-1, the J gene TRBJ2-2; D gene uncertain. The germline V and J ends were trimmed by 0 bases and 0 bases, with 11 bases remaining between them. This CDR3 is built from 16 residues. The germline CDR1 and CDR2 sequences are SQVTM and ANQGSEA.

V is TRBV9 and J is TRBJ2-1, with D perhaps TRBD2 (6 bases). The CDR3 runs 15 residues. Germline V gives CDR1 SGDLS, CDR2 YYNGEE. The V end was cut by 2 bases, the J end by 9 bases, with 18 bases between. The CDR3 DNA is TGTGCCAGCAGCGTTCAGGAGCGGGCCGCGGGTGAGCAGTTCTTC. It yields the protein CASSVQERAAGEQFF.

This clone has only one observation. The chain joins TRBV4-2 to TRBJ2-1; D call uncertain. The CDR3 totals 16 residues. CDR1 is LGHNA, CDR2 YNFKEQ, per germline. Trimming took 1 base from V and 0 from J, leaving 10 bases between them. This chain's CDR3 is CASSQALWSSYNEQFF. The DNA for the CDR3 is TGTGCCAGCAGCCAAGCGCTATGGAGCTCCTACAATGAGCAGTTCTTC.

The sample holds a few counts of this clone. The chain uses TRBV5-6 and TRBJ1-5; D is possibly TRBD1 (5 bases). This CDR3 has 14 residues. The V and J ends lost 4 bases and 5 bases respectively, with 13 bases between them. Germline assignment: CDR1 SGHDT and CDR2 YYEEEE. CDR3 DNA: TGTGCCAGCAGCCCCTGGGAGGGGTATCAGCCCCAGCATTTT. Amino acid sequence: CASSPWEGYQPQHF.

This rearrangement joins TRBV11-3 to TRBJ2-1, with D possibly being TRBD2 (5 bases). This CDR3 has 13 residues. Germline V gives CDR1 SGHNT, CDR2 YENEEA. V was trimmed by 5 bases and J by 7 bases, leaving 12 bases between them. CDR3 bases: TGTGCCAGCAGCCCCACTAGGGTGAATGAGCAGTTCTTC. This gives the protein CASSPTRVNEQFF. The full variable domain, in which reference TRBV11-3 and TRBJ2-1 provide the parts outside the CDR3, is EAGVVQSPRYKIIEKKQPVAFWCNPISGHNTLYWYLQNLGQGPELLIRYENEEAVDDSQLPKDRFSAERLKGVDSTLKIQPAELGDSAVYLCASSPTRVNEQFFGPGTRLTVL.

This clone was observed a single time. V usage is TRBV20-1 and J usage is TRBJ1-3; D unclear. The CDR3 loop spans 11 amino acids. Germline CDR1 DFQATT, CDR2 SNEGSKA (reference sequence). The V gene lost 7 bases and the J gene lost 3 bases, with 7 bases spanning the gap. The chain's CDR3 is CSGSYGNTIYF. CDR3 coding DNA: TGCAGTGGCTCCTATGGAAACACCATATATTTT.

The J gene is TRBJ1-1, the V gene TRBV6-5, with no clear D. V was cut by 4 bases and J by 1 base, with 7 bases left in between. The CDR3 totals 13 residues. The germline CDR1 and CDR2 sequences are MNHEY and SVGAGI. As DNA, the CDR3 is TGTGCCAGCAGTTGGTGGCAGAACACTGAAGCTTTCTTT. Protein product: CASSWWQNTEAFF.

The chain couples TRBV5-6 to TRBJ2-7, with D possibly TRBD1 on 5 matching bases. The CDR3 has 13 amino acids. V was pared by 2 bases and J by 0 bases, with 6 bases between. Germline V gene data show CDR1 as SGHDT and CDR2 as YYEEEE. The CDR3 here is CASSFQGSYEQYF. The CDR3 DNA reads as TGTGCCAGCAGCTTTCAGGGCTCCTACGAGCAGTACTTC.

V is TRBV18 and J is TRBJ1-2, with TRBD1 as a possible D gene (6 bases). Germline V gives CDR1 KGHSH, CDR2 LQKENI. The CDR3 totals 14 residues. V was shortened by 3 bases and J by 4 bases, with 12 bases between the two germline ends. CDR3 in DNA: TGTGCCAGCTCACCGGACAGAATGATCTATGGCTACACCTTC. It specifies CASSPDRMIYGYTF.

CDR3 residues: CASSLVGRGAPYNEQFF. CDR3 sequence (DNA): TGTGCCAGCAGCTTAGTTGGGCGCGGGGCCCCCTACAATGAGCAGTTCTTC. This chain links TRBV11-3 with TRBJ2-1; D might be TRBD2 (6 bases). Germline V gene sequence: CDR1 SGHNT, CDR2 YENEEA. Trimming cost V 1 base and J 2 bases, with 15 bases left between them. This CDR3 has 17 amino acids.

CDR3 residues: CASSREGGFMDYTF. The CDR3 coding sequence is TGTGCCAGCAGCCGGGAGGGGGGCTTTATGGACTACACCTTC. V is TRBV5-4 and J is TRBJ1-2; weak D call: TRBD1 (6 bases). V lost 4 bases and J lost 10, with 20 bases in between. CDR1 is SGHNT, CDR2 YYREEE, per germline (reference sequence). There are 14 residues in the CDR3.

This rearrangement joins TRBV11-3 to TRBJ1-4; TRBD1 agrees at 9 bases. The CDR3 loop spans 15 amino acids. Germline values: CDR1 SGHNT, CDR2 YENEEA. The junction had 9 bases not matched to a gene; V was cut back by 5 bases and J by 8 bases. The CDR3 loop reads CASSPRTGEFEKLFF. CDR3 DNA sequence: TGTGCCAGCAGCCCGAGGACAGGGGAGTTCGAAAAACTGTTTTTT.

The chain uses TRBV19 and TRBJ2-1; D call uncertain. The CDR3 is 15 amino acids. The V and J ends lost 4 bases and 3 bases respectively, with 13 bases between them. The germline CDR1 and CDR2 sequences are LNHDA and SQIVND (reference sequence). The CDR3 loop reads CASSTSRNSYNEQFF. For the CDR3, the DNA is TGTGCCAGTAGTACGAGTCGGAACAGCTACAATGAGCAGTTCTTC. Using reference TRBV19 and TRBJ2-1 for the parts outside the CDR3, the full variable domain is DGGITQSPKYLFRKEGQNVTLSCEQNLNHDAMYWYRQDPGQGLRLIYYSQIVNDFQKGDIAEGYSVSREKKESFPLTVTSAQKNPTAFYLCASSTSRNSYNEQFFGPGTRLTVL.